The 21 T cell receptor beta chains below all came from one sample that was sequenced in a study of human T cells and chemical hapten exposure. Each CDR3 protein is one row after TCRdb ran MiXCR on the RACE reads. The sample has some 43,000 distinct CDR3 sequences, about 4% seen once; the top ten hold 20% to 30%. As to time point: patch test 1, 2 weeks after DPC sensitization. The treatment is: therapeutic diphenylcyclopropenone sensitization with weekly scalp DPC. Total RNA was isolated from unfractionated whole blood. The sample in question was whole blood, obtained in connection with sensitization to the hapten diphenylcyclopropenone (DPC). Source of these receptors: a man aged 45-60 years with alopecia areata. Some clones in this sample may be carry-over from other donors' samples.

There are many counts of this clonotype. This chain joins TRBV5-1 and TRBJ2-5; maybe TRBD1 (6 bases). The CDR3 is 14 amino acids. The germline V gene encodes CDR1 SGHRS and CDR2 YFSETQ. V gave up 3 bases and J gave up 1 base, with 10 bases separating them. CDR3 nucleotides: TGCGCCAGCAGCTCTACAGGGACCCAAGAGACCCAGTACTTC. Its protein is CASSSTGTQETQYF.

There are many counts of this clonotype. The rearrangement uses TRBV19 and TRBJ2-7, with a tentative D call TRBD1 (6 bases). The CDR3 extends over 15 amino acids. The germline V gene has CDR1 LNHDA and CDR2 SQIVND (reference sequence). With 3 bases removed from V and 3 bases from J, the gap between germline ends came to 15 bases. The CDR3 sequence: CASSMIPDRSYEQYF. CDR3 DNA: TGTGCCAGTAGTATGATCCCCGACAGGAGCTACGAGCAGTACTTC.

This clonotype has ten or more counts. V usage is TRBV29-1 and J usage is TRBJ1-3; D gene ambiguous. The ends were cut back, 7 bases at V and 0 bases at J, with 19 bases in the middle. The CDR3 spans 16 residues. Germline V gives CDR1 SQVTM, CDR2 ANQGSEA. CDR3 sequence (DNA): TGCAGCGCCGACGCCCAAGGTAGAAGCTCTGGAAACACCATATATTTT. Translation gives CSADAQGRSSGNTIYF.

This clonotype has more than one count but fewer than ten. The J gene is TRBJ1-2, the V gene TRBV28; 7 bases are shared with TRBD1. Germline V CDR1 and CDR2: MDHEN, SYDVKM. CDR3 length equals 14 residues. Germline trimming cut 6 bases from V and 4 bases from J; bases unmatched to any gene: 8. Here the CDR3 DNA reads TGTGCCAGCAGCCTCGGGACAGATTCCTATGGCTACACCTTC. Protein sequence: CASSLGTDSYGYTF.

The rearrangement uses TRBV7-8 and TRBJ2-3, with 7 bases identical to TRBD2. This CDR3 comprises 16 residues. V lost 1 base and J lost 2; bases outside the gene matches: 6. Germline CDR1 reads SGHVS; CDR2 reads FQNEAQ. The CDR3: CASSLVPAGNTDTQYF. DNA for the CDR3: TGTGCCAGCAGCTTAGTTCCAGCGGGGAACACAGATACGCAGTATTTT.

In this sample, this clonotype turned up many times. The chain employs TRBV7-9 and TRBJ1-5, with TRBD1 identical over 9 bases. V gave up 4 bases and J gave up 2 bases; unmatched junction bases: 3. There are 15 residues in the CDR3. CDR1 is SEHNR and CDR2 is FQNEAQ in the germline V gene (reference sequence). DNA for the CDR3: TGTGCCAGCAGCTGGACAGGGGAACGCAATCAGCCCCAGCATTTT. This encodes CASSWTGERNQPQHF.

This clonotype was detected ten times or more. The CDR3 loop reads CASSLAGREQYF. The CDR3 DNA is TGTGCCAGCAGCTTAGCCGGCCGCGAGCAGTACTTC. The chain recombines TRBV7-2 with TRBJ2-7; D uncertain. Germline assignment: CDR1 SGHTA and CDR2 FQGNSA. Trimming pared 0 bases from V and 6 bases from J, leaving 6 bases between. This CDR3 is 12 amino acids long.

This clonotype has ten or more counts. The chain combines TRBV20-1 with TRBJ2-1, with 12 bases fitting TRBD2. Germline V gene lookup returns CDR1 DFQATT and CDR2 SNEGSKA (reference sequence). This CDR3 is 14 amino acids long. After removal of 4 bases from V and 9 bases from J, the junction contained 7 bases not matched to a gene. Written as DNA, the CDR3 is TGCAGTGCTACCGGACTAGCGGGACAGATTGAGCAGTTCTTC. This sequence encodes CSATGLAGQIEQFF.

This clonotype was counted many times. The gene calls are TRBV27 and TRBJ1-6; D remains unclear. The CDR3 spans 14 residues. Germline V CDR1 and CDR2: MNHEY, SMNVEV (reference sequence). The V end was cut by 4 bases, the J end by 7 bases, with 11 bases between. CDR3 sequence reads: CASSSLSLNSPLHF. The CDR3 DNA is TGTGCCAGCAGTTCCCTCAGCCTGAATTCACCCCTCCACTTT.

V and J are TRBV4-2 and TRBJ2-7, with 11 bases matching TRBD2. Looked up from germline, CDR1 is LGHNA and CDR2 is YNFKEQ. This CDR3 has 16 amino acids. The V gene end was trimmed by 0 bases and the J gene end by 2 bases; junction bases not matched to a gene: 3. The CDR3 sequence: CASSQDWTSGPYEQYF. The CDR3 region has the DNA TGTGCCAGCAGCCAAGATTGGACTAGCGGGCCCTACGAGCAGTACTTC.

This clonotype was seen ten or more times. This chain uses TRBV12-3 or TRBV12-4 with TRBJ2-3; 8 nucleotides align to TRBD2. The CDR3 runs to 13 residues. The junction had 5 bases not matched to a gene; V was cut back by 7 bases and J by 5 bases. The DNA for the CDR3 is TGTGCCAGCATGGGACTAGTTGTAGATACGCAGTATTTT. Translated, it gives CASMGLVVDTQYF.

This clonotype was counted ten times or more. The chain couples TRBV28 to TRBJ2-5, with D tentatively TRBD2 (5 bases). The CDR3 extends over 12 amino acids. Trimming removed 2 bases from V and 7 bases from J, with 8 bases in between. Germline V lookup: CDR1 MDHEN, CDR2 SYDVKM. The CDR3 loop is CASSLAGGTQYF. The DNA for the CDR3 is TGTGCCAGCAGTTTAGCGGGTGGGACCCAGTACTTC.

At least ten counts were recorded for this clonotype. CDR3: CASSKGLAYNEQFF. The CDR3 coding sequence is TGTGCCAGCAGCAAGGGACTAGCCTACAATGAGCAGTTCTTC. The chain links TRBV7-9 to TRBJ2-1, with 8 bases identical to TRBD2. CDR1 SEHNR and CDR2 FQNEAQ come from the germline V gene (reference sequence). V shed 5 bases, J shed 2 bases, and the junction held 2 bases outside the gene matches. The CDR3 extends over 14 amino acids.

Many counts were recorded for this clonotype. The genes are TRBV7-9 and TRBJ2-7, with unresolved D. Trimming cost V 5 bases and J 5 bases, with 7 bases left between them. This CDR3 has 11 residues. Germline values: CDR1 SEHNR, CDR2 FQNEAQ (reference sequence). CDR3: CASSQLDEQYF. The CDR3 bases are TGTGCCAGCAGCCAATTAGACGAGCAGTACTTC. Looking up the rest from reference TRBV7-9 and TRBJ2-7 gives the full variable domain: DTGVSQNPRHKITKRGQNVTFRCDPISEHNRLYWYRQTLGQGPEFLTYFQNEAQLEKSRLLSDRFSAERPKGSFSTLEIQRTEQGDSAMYLCASSQLDEQYFGPGTRLTVT.

This chain links TRBV29-1 with TRBJ2-6; D might be TRBD1 or TRBD2, each matching 5 bases. CDR3 length: 16 residues. Germline CDR1 SQVTM, CDR2 ANQGSEA. V was pared by 5 bases and J by 1 base, with 15 bases between. CDR3 in DNA: TGCAGCGTTTCTGGGACGGCGACTTCTGGGGCCAACGTCCTGACTTTC. It specifies CSVSGTATSGANVLTF. Filled out from reference TRBV29-1 and TRBJ2-6, the complete variable domain reads SAVISQKPSRDICQRGTSLTIQCQVDSQVTMMFWYRQQPGQSLTLIATANQGSEATYESGFVIDKFPISRPNLTFSTLTVSNMSPEDSSIYLCSVSGTATSGANVLTFGAGSRLTVL.

This clonotype was seen many times. The J gene is TRBJ2-7, the V gene TRBV29-1; 13 bases fit TRBD2. Germline CDR1 and CDR2: SQVTM and ANQGSEA. The trim removed 4 bases at V and 2 bases at J, leaving 2 bases unmatched. The CDR3 covers 14 residues. CDR3 DNA: TGCAGCGTTGGACTAGCGGGGGGCCCCTACGAGCAGTACTTC. Its protein product is CSVGLAGGPYEQYF.

This clonotype has at least ten counts. CDR3 region: CASSTDRGWTEAFF. The CDR3, as DNA: TGTGCCAGCAGTACAGACAGGGGTTGGACTGAAGCTTTCTTT. The chain joins TRBV12-3 or TRBV12-4 to TRBJ1-1, with 8 bases lining up with TRBD1. The CDR3 spans 14 residues. V lost 5 bases, J lost 5 bases, and 7 bases stayed unmatched.

This clonotype was detected ten times or more. The rearrangement links TRBV29-1 to TRBJ2-3; D not resolved. There are 11 residues in the CDR3. Looked up from germline, CDR1 is SQVTM and CDR2 is ANQGSEA. The V end lost 4 bases, the J end lost 6 bases, and 8 bases lay between the germline ends. The CDR3 bases are TGCAGCGTTGGGGGTACGGATACGCAGTATTTT. Amino acid sequence: CSVGGTDTQYF.

This clonotype appeared many times. The chain has TRBV6-1 and TRBJ1-1; weak D call: TRBD1 (5 bases). The ends were cut back, 0 bases at V and 5 bases at J, with 7 bases in the middle. The CDR3 consists of 13 residues. The germline V gene encodes CDR1 MNHNS and CDR2 SASEGT. CDR3 sequence: CASSEARGTEAFF. For the CDR3, the DNA is TGTGCCAGCAGTGAAGCGCGGGGGACTGAAGCTTTCTTT.

This clonotype has ten or more counts. This chain links TRBV6-5 with TRBJ2-5; D possibly corresponds to TRBD1 (5 bases). Germline assignment: CDR1 MNHEY and CDR2 SVGAGI. Trimming left V 0 bases short and J 2 bases short, with 7 bases between. The CDR3 sequence is 14 residues long. The CDR3 region is CASSYSQGQETQYF. CDR3 sequence (DNA): TGTGCCAGCAGTTACTCCCAGGGACAAGAGACCCAGTACTTC.

This clonotype was seen more than once but under ten times. The chain has TRBV7-8 and TRBJ1-1, with TRBD1 identical over 7 bases. Germline values: CDR1 SGHVS, CDR2 FQNEAQ. V shed 2 bases and J 8 bases; nucleotides not matched to a gene: 2. The CDR3 spans 12 residues. The CDR3 region has the DNA TGTGCCAGCAGCTTATCGGGACAGGAAGCTTTCTTT. This gives the protein CASSLSGQEAFF.